The T cell receptor beta chain under discussion was sequenced for a study of cytomegalovirus exposure and HLA in healthy donors. Whole-study results and caveats: Serostatus for CMV was the only available immune exposure information.

Comments on this clone: The target antigen is unknown.

The length of the CDR3 is 13 residues. CDR1 and CDR2 from the germline V gene are MDHEN and SYDVKM. Between the trimmed V and J ends, which lost 3 bases and 2 bases, there was a span of 8 bases. Both 60 Vbeta primers and 13 Jbeta primers went into the PCR. Repertoires were generated with immunoSEQ multiplex PCR, while TCRdb's copy carries only in-frame clones and drops some. Of 150,000 to 200,000 clones in the sample, approximately 84% were seen once. The specimen sequenced was PBMCs. This sequence joins TRBV28 and TRBJ2-7, with unresolved D. The source of this sequence is a boy aged 5-17 years in good health and CMV-seronegative. The CDR3 loop is CASSFQVPYEQYF. The CDR3 DNA is TGTGCCAGCAGTTTCCAGGTTCCCTACGAGCAGTACTTC.